This is a list of T cell receptor beta chains from one sample in a study of cytomegalovirus exposure and HLA in healthy donors. TCRdb's table, derived via immunoSEQ multiplex PCR, lists solely in-frame clones and lacks some. Altogether about 76,000 clones are present, about three quarters being singletons, with the ten largest covering approximately 12%. Sample: PBMCs. All receptors derive from a woman aged 40 to 50 in good health and CMV-seropositive. Each CDR3 is given without its conserved first and last residue.

j_gene | v_gene | CDR3aa
TRBJ2-7 | TRBV2 | ASEPSGTGSYEQY
TRBJ1-5 | TRBV14 | ASSQDFFRQPRPGPQH
TRBJ2-7 | TRBV28 | ASSARSPTSYEQY
TRBJ2-3 | TRBV9 | ASSARRTPSTDTQY
TRBJ2-2 | TRBV5-1 | ASSHTGHHNTGELF
TRBJ1-1 | TRBV14 | ASSRDRDRGLNTEAF
TRBJ2-5 | TRBV28 | ASSSPLTGLIETQY
TRBJ2-1 | TRBV9 | ASSAPGTSRSEQF
TRBJ1-2 | TRBV9 | ASSVAGESSYGYT
TRBJ1-1 | TRBV30 | AWTGGQGARNTEAF
TRBJ2-1 | TRBV5-6 | ASSPPVQARPNEQF
TRBJ1-5 | TRBV9 | ASSVTGGSNQPQH
TRBJ1-2 | TRBV5-8 | ASSLRAVDYGYT
TRBJ1-1 | TRBV5-1 | ASSSGGTEAF
TRBJ1-1 | TRBV19 | ASSVGTANTEAF
TRBJ2-5 | TRBV30 | AWSSGAVTQY
TRBJ2-1 | TRBV29-1 | SVGGQYNEQF
TRBJ1-2 | TRBV6-5 | ASSTQGNGYT
TRBJ2-1 | TRBV5-1 | ASSGTSGGYNEQF
TRBJ1-1 | TRBV9 | ASSVVGGGNTEAF
. | TRBV7-2 | ASSEGAGGTYEQY
TRBJ2-7 | TRBV5-4 | ASSLHSNGPYEQY
TRBJ1-6 | TRBV7-2 | ASSSGSNSPLH
TRBJ2-5 | TRBV28 | ASRRRGGLAGFKTKGETQY
TRBJ1-1 | TRBV2 | ASSLTGGSNTEAF
TRBJ1-2 | TRBV29-1 | SVRDRGYGYT
TRBJ2-7 | TRBV6-5 | ASSQVGTRGEQY
TRBJ1-5 | TRBV2 | ASSRGQGHQPQH
TRBJ1-2 | TRBV7-2 | ASSEGTGPGGYT
TRBJ1-4 | TRBV4-1 | ASSQEQGVGKLF
TRBJ2-5 | TRBV9 | ASSVGGWGGLKGETQY
TRBJ2-1 | TRBV5-4 | ASSLDGPPTGEQF